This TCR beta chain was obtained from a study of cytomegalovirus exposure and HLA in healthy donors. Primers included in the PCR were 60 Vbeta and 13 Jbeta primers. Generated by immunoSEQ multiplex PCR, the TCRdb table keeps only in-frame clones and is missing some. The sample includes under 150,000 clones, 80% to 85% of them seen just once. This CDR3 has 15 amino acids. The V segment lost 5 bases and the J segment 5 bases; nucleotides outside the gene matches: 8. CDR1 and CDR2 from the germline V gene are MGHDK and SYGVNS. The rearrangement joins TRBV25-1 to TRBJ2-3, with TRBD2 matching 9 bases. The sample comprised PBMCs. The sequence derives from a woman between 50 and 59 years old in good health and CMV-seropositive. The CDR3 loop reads CASSRGGAGRDTQYF. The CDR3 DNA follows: TGTGCCAGCAGTCGCGGGGGGGCAGGCAGAGATACGCAGTATTTT.